The 28 T cell receptor beta chains given below trace back to one sample, sequenced in a study of T-cell memory formation after mild COVID-19. A single record per CDR3 protein comes from TCRdb applying MiXCR to the 5' RACE reads. The sample includes 90,000 to 120,000 distinct CDR3 sequences, around an eighth of them seen just once. The sequencing sample was made of PBMCs or a T cell subset sorted from them (not recorded which). The receptors stem from a young man who had mild COVID-19 (a few samples of this study predate the infection). Cell type and time point are not known.

This clonotype appeared once. The chain joins TRBV5-5 to TRBJ2-1; D is unresolved. The CDR3 has 14 amino acids. V shed 6 bases and J shed 2 bases, with 12 bases lying between them. Per the germline V gene, CDR1 is SGHKS and CDR2 is YYEKEE (reference sequence). This CDR3 is CASIQTWAYNEQFF. The CDR3 region has the DNA TGTGCCAGCATCCAGACGTGGGCCTACAATGAGCAGTTCTTC.

The rearrangement links TRBV6-5 to TRBJ1-1; no clear D. The CDR3 length is 14 residues. Germline CDR1 reads MNHEY; CDR2 reads SVGAGI. V was cut by 8 bases and J by 5 bases, with 18 bases left in between. This CDR3 reads CASGTDDTRTEAFF. The CDR3 DNA sequence: TGTGCCAGCGGAACAGACGATACTCGAACTGAAGCTTTCTTT.

In this sample, this clonotype turned up a few times. The chain combines TRBV7-9 with TRBJ1-3; D gene unclear. This CDR3 spans 12 amino acids. The germline V gene encodes CDR1 SEHNR and CDR2 FQNEAQ (reference sequence). Trimming cost V 1 base and J 4 bases, with 2 bases left between them. For the CDR3, the DNA is TGTGCCAGCAGCTTAGAGGGAAACACCATATATTTT. Protein: CASSLEGNTIYF.

At least ten counts were recorded for this clonotype. The chain links TRBV5-1 to TRBJ2-7, with 8 bases that match TRBD2. The CDR3 is made up of 14 amino acids. Trimming cost V 3 bases and J 6 bases; bases outside gene matches: 8. The germline V gene has CDR1 SGHRS and CDR2 YFSETQ. CDR3 coding DNA: TGCGCCAGCAGCTCTGGGGTAGCGGGGCTCGAGCAGTACTTC. This gives the protein CASSSGVAGLEQYF.

In its sample, this clonotype was seen a few times. The chain joins TRBV7-9 to TRBJ2-5; D might be TRBD1 (5 bases). The CDR3 loop spans 15 amino acids. V was trimmed by 7 bases and J by 5 bases, leaving 20 bases between them. From germline, CDR1 is SEHNR and CDR2 FQNEAQ (reference sequence). As DNA, the CDR3 is TGTGCCAGCAAGGGTAGTGGGGCCCTCCGGGAGACCCAGTACTTC. The encoded protein is CASKGSGALRETQYF.

The chain carries TRBV5-5 and TRBJ2-1; 8 nucleotides align to TRBD1. V was pared by 3 bases and J by 2 bases, with 4 bases of the junction left unmatched. CDR1 is SGHKS, CDR2 YYEKEE, per germline (reference sequence). The CDR3 runs to 15 residues. The CDR3 region has the DNA TGTGCCAGCAGCTCAGGACAGGGCCCCTACAATGAGCAGTTCTTC. Translated: CASSSGQGPYNEQFF.

The rearrangement joins TRBV9 to TRBJ1-2, with TRBD1 matching 7 bases. CDR3 length equals 15 residues. Germline V lookup: CDR1 SGDLS, CDR2 YYNGEE. V lost 3 bases to trimming and J lost 3 bases; unmatched junction nucleotides: 8. CDR3 protein: CASSGGGDSHYGYTF. DNA of the CDR3: TGTGCCAGCAGCGGTGGTGGGGACAGCCACTATGGCTACACCTTC.

The CDR3, as DNA: TGTGCCAGCAGTCACAACGTGGCCGGGACACCCTTAGAGACCCAGTACTTC. The encoded protein is CASSHNVAGTPLETQYF. The chain is built from TRBV6-5 and TRBJ2-5; D might be TRBD1 (6 bases). CDR1 MNHEY and CDR2 SVGAGI come from the germline V gene. The length of the CDR3 is 17 residues. The V and J ends lost 5 bases and 4 bases respectively, with 23 bases between them.

The V call is TRBV7-6, the J call TRBJ2-1, with D perhaps TRBD2 (7 bases). This CDR3 comprises 14 residues. Between the trimmed V and J ends, which lost 3 bases and 7 bases, there was a span of 13 bases. The germline CDR1 and CDR2 sequences are SGHVS and FNYEAQ. The CDR3 nucleotides are TGTGCCAGCAGCTTGGGGGGGGCCTTAAATGAGCAGTTCTTC. As protein: CASSLGGALNEQFF.

This clonotype has a count of ten or more. The genes are TRBV29-1 and TRBJ1-1; unclear D gene. Germline CDR1 SQVTM, CDR2 ANQGSEA. There are 11 residues in the CDR3. Trimming left V 4 bases short and J 0 bases short, with 3 bases between. This CDR3 reads CSVGLNTEAFF. The CDR3 nucleotides are TGCAGCGTTGGTTTGAACACTGAAGCTTTCTTT.

This clonotype turned up a few times. The gene calls are TRBV4-3 and TRBJ1-1; D remains ambiguous. From germline, CDR1 is LGHNA and CDR2 YSLEER. This CDR3 is 13 amino acids long. The ends were cut back, 3 bases at V and 2 bases at J, with 7 bases in the middle. CDR3 sequence (DNA): TGCGCCAGCAGCCAGCTTTCAAACACTGAAGCTTTCTTT. It encodes CASSQLSNTEAFF.

This rearrangement joins TRBV29-1 to TRBJ1-2; D not certain. With 5 bases removed from V and 8 bases from J, the gap between germline ends came to 15 bases. Germline assignment: CDR1 SQVTM and CDR2 ANQGSEA. The CDR3 is made up of 12 amino acids. The CDR3 DNA is TGCAGCGTTCTGCGGGTAGTGGAAGGCTACACCTTC. The encoded protein is CSVLRVVEGYTF.

The J gene is TRBJ1-5, the V gene TRBV7-6, with D perhaps TRBD1 (6 bases). CDR3 length: 14 residues. The V end lost 5 bases, the J end lost 4 bases, and 12 bases lay between the germline ends. Germline loops: CDR1 SGHVS, CDR2 FNYEAQ. For the CDR3, the DNA is TGTGCCAGCAGCCCCGACAGGCCGAATCAGCCCCAGCATTTT. Amino acids: CASSPDRPNQPQHF.

A few counts support this clonotype. The CDR3 loop reads CASSYPNRGGNQPQHF. The CDR3 DNA sequence: TGTGCCAGCAGTTACCCGAACAGGGGGGGCAATCAGCCCCAGCATTTT. V usage is TRBV6-2 or TRBV6-3 and J usage is TRBJ1-5, with TRBD1 matching 8 bases. This CDR3 region has 16 residues. With V trimmed by 2 bases and J by 2 bases, 5 bases remained unmatched. CDR1 and CDR2 from the germline V gene are MNHEY and SVGEGT.

The CDR3 loop reads CASSQDSGPVHYEQYF. DNA of the CDR3: TGTGCCAGCAGCCAAGACTCGGGGCCGGTTCATTACGAGCAGTACTTC. This chain connects TRBV4-2 to TRBJ2-7; D is perhaps TRBD1 or TRBD2 (5 bases each). Germline V gene sequence: CDR1 LGHNA, CDR2 YNFKEQ. The CDR3 totals 16 residues. V was shortened by 0 bases and J by 4 bases, with 16 bases between the two germline ends.

This clonotype was observed a few times. The CDR3 reads CASSLEDYYEQYF. CDR3 in DNA: TGTGCCAGCAGCTTAGAGGACTACTACGAGCAGTACTTC. The rearrangement uses TRBV7-2 and TRBJ2-7, with D possibly matching TRBD2 (6 bases). CDR3 size: 13 residues. Germline V CDR1 and CDR2: SGHTA, FQGNSA. The V and J ends lost 1 base and 3 bases respectively, with 7 bases between them.

Only a few counts were recorded for this clonotype. The rearrangement joins TRBV11-2 to TRBJ2-7; D unclear. CDR3 length: 13 residues. From germline, CDR1 is SGHAT and CDR2 FQNNGV. Trimming took off 1 base at V and 4 bases at J, with 8 bases between the two ends. In nucleotides, the CDR3 is TGTGCCAGCAGCTTAGGGGCAGCTTACGAGCAGTACGTC. Protein product: CASSLGAAYEQYV.

The chain combines TRBV29-1 with TRBJ2-1; D uncertain. From germline, CDR1 is SQVTM and CDR2 ANQGSEA. Trimming took off 3 bases at V and 5 bases at J, with 14 bases between the two ends. The CDR3 sequence is 14 residues long. This CDR3 is CSVDRHGANNEQFF. CDR3 bases: TGCAGCGTTGATCGACACGGCGCAAACAATGAGCAGTTCTTC.

V gene TRBV2 combines with J gene TRBJ2-3, with TRBD1 matching 8 bases. The V and J ends lost 3 bases and 1 base, in that order; junction bases with no gene match: 3. Looked up from germline, CDR1 is SNHLY and CDR2 is FYNNEI. The CDR3 runs to 15 residues. Written as DNA, the CDR3 is TGTGCCAGCAGTGAGGACAGGGAGGGCACAGATACGCAGTATTTT. Its protein product is CASSEDREGTDTQYF.

The chain employs TRBV5-4 and TRBJ2-1, with TRBD2 matching over 8 bases. The CDR3 spans 13 residues. Trimming cost V 6 bases and J 5 bases; bases outside gene matches: 4. CDR1 is SGHNT, CDR2 YYREEE, per germline (reference sequence). The CDR3 sequence is CASTPAGDNEQFF. As DNA, the CDR3 is TGTGCCAGCACCCCAGCGGGGGACAATGAGCAGTTCTTC.

This rearrangement joins TRBV4-2 to TRBJ1-2; weak D call: TRBD1 (5 bases). V lost 4 bases and J 2 bases, leaving 14 bases between the germline ends. Germline V CDR1 and CDR2: LGHNA, YNFKEQ. The CDR3 length is 15 residues. CDR3 coding DNA: TGTGCCAGCAGCCCCCTCCGGGGCGGGAACTATGGCTACACCTTC. It yields the protein CASSPLRGGNYGYTF.

This clonotype was detected a few times. This chain connects TRBV4-1 to TRBJ1-2, with D uncertain. V shed 0 bases and J shed 5 bases, with 10 bases lying between them. Germline V lookup: CDR1 MGHRA, CDR2 YSYEKL. The CDR3 has 14 amino acids. This CDR3 is CASSQDPGQYGYTF. CDR3 sequence (DNA): TGCGCCAGCAGCCAAGACCCAGGCCAGTATGGCTACACCTTC.

This clonotype turned up a few times. The CDR3: CASTMTGPNQPQHF. The CDR3 DNA follows: TGTGCCAGCACTATGACAGGGCCAAATCAGCCCCAGCATTTT. V and J are TRBV2 and TRBJ1-5; 7 bases agree with TRBD1. The CDR3 is 14 amino acids. In germline, CDR1 is SNHLY, CDR2 FYNNEI. J gave up 4 bases and V 7 bases, and 7 bases lay outside the gene matches.

This clonotype was seen a few times. The chain is built from TRBV5-6 and TRBJ2-1; no clear D gene. Germline values: CDR1 SGHDT, CDR2 YYEEEE. Trimming shortened V by 0 bases and J by 7 bases, and 17 bases separated the two germline ends. This CDR3 spans 16 amino acids. CDR3 in DNA: TGTGCCAGCAGCTTGGCCCCCACAGAATTCGGGAATGAGCAGTTCTTC. Amino acids: CASSLAPTEFGNEQFF.

In this sample, this clonotype turned up many times. The chain joins TRBV7-6 to TRBJ2-3; D may correspond to TRBD1 or TRBD2 (6 bases each). Per germline, CDR1 SGHVS and CDR2 FNYEAQ. The CDR3 consists of 15 residues. Trimming cost V 1 base and J 4 bases, with 12 bases left between them. In DNA, the CDR3 is TGTGCCAGCAGCTTAGACAGGGACTTTCCAGATACGCAGTATTTT. Translated: CASSLDRDFPDTQYF.

This clonotype was seen many times. The CDR3 sequence: CSVEDDRVEQYF. The CDR3 region has the DNA TGCAGCGTTGAAGATGACAGGGTTGAGCAGTACTTC. V usage is TRBV29-1 and J usage is TRBJ2-7; 7 bases fit TRBD1. J lost 7 bases, V lost 0 bases, and 3 bases had no gene match. Germline values: CDR1 SQVTM, CDR2 ANQGSEA. The CDR3 consists of 12 residues.

This clonotype was counted a few times. This rearrangement joins TRBV29-1 to TRBJ1-2; D unresolved. Germline values: CDR1 SQVTM, CDR2 ANQGSEA. This CDR3 has 14 amino acids. The V end lost 6 bases, the J end lost 2 bases, and 16 bases lay between the germline ends. CDR3 coding DNA: TGCAGCGTGAGGATAGGTCCTGCCAACTATGGCTACACCTTC. Protein product: CSVRIGPANYGYTF. Based on the CDR3 plus reference TRBV29-1 and TRBJ1-2, the full variable domain is SAVISQKPSRDICQRGTSLTIQCQVDSQVTMMFWYRQQPGQSLTLIATANQGSEATYESGFVIDKFPISRPNLTFSTLTVSNMSPEDSSIYLCSVRIGPANYGYTFGSGTRLTVV.

The rearrangement uses TRBV7-7 and TRBJ2-7; 12 bases map to TRBD1. CDR1 SSHAT and CDR2 FNYEAQ come from the germline V gene (reference sequence). The CDR3 is 14 amino acids. Trimming removed 5 bases from V and 5 bases from J; junction bases left unmatched: 4. CDR3 amino acids: CASSIGTGGDEQYF. In DNA, the CDR3 is TGTGCCAGCAGCATTGGGACAGGGGGCGACGAGCAGTACTTC.